This TCR beta chain was recorded in a study of blood T cell repertoires in COVID-19. V trimming: 4 bases; J trimming: 2 bases; junction bases outside the gene matches: 5. The germline V gene encodes CDR1 SGDLS and CDR2 YYNGEE. This CDR3 comprises 14 residues. Sequencing used immunoSEQ multiplex PCR; TCRdb keeps in-frame clones, though not all of them. This repertoire shows about 250,000 clones, around nine tenths found once; its top ten account for 1.5% to 2%. The chain has TRBV9 and TRBJ1-2; 7 bases match TRBD1. Input material: peripheral blood. The sequence was collected from a woman aged 55 to 70 who had recovered from COVID-19. CDR3 loop: CASSFLDRNYGYTF. In DNA, the CDR3 is TGTGCCAGCAGCTTCCTGGACAGGAACTATGGCTACACCTTC.